These T cell receptor beta chains were read from a single sample in a study of shared clonotypes between healthy human individuals. The protocol was immunoSEQ multiplex PCR, while the TCRdb copy is restricted to in-frame clones and leaves out a portion. The table records around 2.3 million clones, approximately 94% of them present only once. Sequenced material: naive CD4+ T cells sorted from blood. These receptors were obtained from a man in his late teens or twenties in good health. Each CDR3 is given with its conserved first and last residue. Fields, in order: clone size, V gene, D gene, J gene, CDR3 protein, CDR3 DNA. The D gene is left open where the match is weak. Clone size is shown for a subset of rows, as once, few, many or a class of expanded clone.

-	TRBV5-6	-	TRBJ1-5	CASSLGFNQPQHF	TGTGCCAGCAGCTTGGGCTTTAATCAGCCCCAGCATTTT
-	TRBV10-3	TRBD2	TRBJ2-7	CATLAAGEQYF	TGTGCCACCCTAGCGGCGGGGGAGCAGTACTTC
-	TRBV5-4	-	TRBJ2-5	CASSDGTQRKETQYF	TGTGCCAGCAGTGACGGGACACAAAGGAAAGAGACCCAGTACTTC
-	TRBV2	TRBD1	TRBJ1-4	CASGRAGGGNEKLFF	TGTGCCAGCGGTCGAGCAGGGGGTGGTAATGAAAAACTGTTTTTT
-	TRBV10-3	TRBD1	TRBJ1-3	CAISGTGSGGNTIYF	TGTGCCATCAGTGGGACAGGGTCTGGTGGAAACACCATATATTTT
-	TRBV5-1	-	TRBJ2-3	CASSAVPGTDTQYF	TGCGCCAGCAGCGCGGTACCGGGCACAGATACGCAGTATTTT
-	TRBV9	-	TRBJ1-1	CASSVDLTNTEAFF	TGTGCCAGCAGCGTAGATCTGACAAACACTGAAGCTTTCTTT
-	TRBV2	-	TRBJ1-2	CASGKNYGYTF	TGTGCCAGCGGAAAGAACTATGGCTACACCTTC
-	TRBV6-5	-	TRBJ1-2	CASSYYPGATYGYTF	TGTGCCAGCAGTTACTATCCAGGGGCCACCTATGGCTACACCTTC
-	TRBV5-1	TRBD2	TRBJ2-3	CASSTQVAGPESQYF	TGCGCCAGCAGCACCCAGGTAGCGGGACCCGAGTCGCAGTATTTT
-	TRBV6-5	-	TRBJ2-2	CATRLLREAGELFF	TGTGCCACACGACTTTTAAGGGAGGCCGGGGAGCTGTTTTTT
once	TRBV25-1	-	TRBJ2-3	CASSSGDTQYF	TGTGCCAGCAGTAGCGGAGATACGCAGTATTTT
-	TRBV5-4	TRBD2	TRBJ2-5	CASSLAGGRVETQYF	TGTGCCAGCAGCTTGGCCGGCGGGAGGGTAGAGACCCAGTACTTC
-	TRBV6-1	TRBD2	TRBJ2-7	CAALKIGGDEQYF	TGTGCCGCCCTAAAGATTGGGGGGGACGAGCAGTACTTC
once	TRBV10-3	TRBD2	TRBJ2-7	CAIRLAASYEQYF	TGTGCCATCAGACTAGCGGCCTCCTACGAGCAGTACTTC
-	TRBV6-1	-	TRBJ2-7	CASSEGGTIFHEQYF	TGTGCCAGCAGTGAGGGCGGGACCATTTTCCACGAGCAGTACTTC
-	TRBV6-5	-	TRBJ1-1	CASSYTGLTNTEAFF	TGTGCCAGCAGTTACACGGGGCTGACGAACACTGAAGCTTTCTTT
-	TRBV5-6	-	TRBJ1-3	CASSRQGNTIYF	TGTGCCAGCAGTCGTCAGGGAAACACCATATATTTT
-	TRBV11-2	TRBD2	TRBJ2-1	CASSLLGGSSYNEQFF	TGTGCCAGCAGCTTACTCGGGGGGAGCTCCTACAATGAGCAGTTCTTC
-	TRBV7-9	-	TRBJ2-6	CASSQRSGANVLTF	TGTGCCAGCAGCCAGAGGTCTGGGGCCAACGTCCTGACTTTC
-	TRBV30	-	TRBJ2-3	CAWTAGTSTDTQYF	TGTGCCTGGACAGCAGGGACTAGCACAGATACGCAGTATTTT
-	TRBV2	TRBD2	TRBJ2-7	CASSEVLKREDEQYF	TGTGCCAGCAGTGAAGTTTTAAAGCGGGAGGACGAGCAGTACTTC
-	TRBV6-1	-	TRBJ1-2	CASRETGNYGYTF	TGTGCCAGCAGGGAAACAGGGAACTATGGCTACACCTTC
-	TRBV10-1	-	TRBJ1-1	CASSGHSNTEAFF	TGCGCCAGCAGTGGACATTCGAACACTGAAGCTTTCTTT
-	TRBV9	TRBD2	TRBJ2-5	CASSVSGLTTTQYF	TGTGCCAGCAGCGTATCGGGACTAACGACGACCCAGTACTTC
-	TRBV6-5	-	TRBJ1-4	CASSYSKGYEKLFF	TGTGCCAGCAGTTACTCGAAAGGTTACGAAAAACTGTTTTTT
-	TRBV6-6	-	TRBJ2-7	CASSNQRREYEQYF	TGTGCCAGCAGTAATCAGAGAAGGGAGTACGAGCAGTACTTC
-	TRBV28	-	TRBJ1-2	CASSLTLVVAGYTF	TGTGCCAGCAGTTTAACACTCGTTGTGGCAGGCTACACCTTC
-	TRBV7-8	-	TRBJ2-1	CASSSRLVMDSYNEQFF	TGTGCCAGCAGCTCCAGACTAGTCATGGACTCCTACAATGAGCAGTTCTTC
-	TRBV4-3	TRBD2	TRBJ2-1	CASSPVAGPYNEQFF	TGCGCCAGCAGCCCAGTAGCGGGCCCTTACAATGAGCAGTTCTTC
-	TRBV5-1	TRBD1	TRBJ1-2	CASGTGVYGYTF	TGCGCCAGCGGGACAGGGGTTTATGGCTACACCTTC
-	TRBV10-1	-	TRBJ2-2	CASSANTGELFF	TGCGCCAGCAGTGCAAACACCGGGGAGCTGTTTTTT
once	TRBV5-1	-	TRBJ2-3	CASSRTSTDTQYF	TGCGCCAGCAGCAGGACAAGCACAGATACGCAGTATTTT
-	TRBV18	TRBD2	TRBJ2-3	CASSLGTSGVTDTQYF	TGTGCCAGCTCCCTCGGGACTAGCGGAGTCACAGATACGCAGTATTTT
once	TRBV19	-	TRBJ1-6	CASSVTSGSPYNSPLHF	TGTGCCAGTAGTGTAACCTCCGGGTCTCCGTATAATTCACCCCTCCACTTT
-	TRBV7-2	TRBD2	TRBJ2-1	CASSTSSGAGNEQFF	TGTGCCAGCAGCACGTCTAGCGGGGCAGGGAATGAGCAGTTCTTC
-	TRBV7-8	-	TRBJ2-7	CASSLESAYLPYEQYF	TGTGCCAGCAGCTTAGAGTCGGCGTACCTCCCCTACGAGCAGTACTTC
once	TRBV5-4	-	TRBJ2-1	CASTNERGIWREQFF	TGTGCCAGCACTAACGAGAGGGGAATTTGGCGTGAGCAGTTCTTC
-	TRBV28	TRBD1	TRBJ1-5	CAILPGTGQPQHF	TGTGCCATCCTACCCGGGACAGGTCAGCCCCAGCATTTT
-	TRBV5-6	-	TRBJ2-3	CASSRGLSTDTQYF	TGTGCCAGCAGCCGGGGGCTCTCGACAGATACGCAGTATTTT
-	TRBV5-4	TRBD1	TRBJ1-5	CASSPGQPNSNQPQHF	TGTGCCAGCAGCCCGGGACAGCCCAATAGCAATCAGCCCCAGCATTTT
-	TRBV4-1	TRBD1	TRBJ2-7	CASSHYRGDEQYF	TGCGCCAGCAGCCACTACAGGGGTGACGAGCAGTACTTC